These T cell receptor beta chains were read from a single sample in a study of blood T cell repertoires in COVID-19. Method: immunoSEQ multiplex PCR; TCRdb's copy keeps in-frame clones and lacks some. The sample gives more than 200,000 clones, roughly 84% of which show up once; about 7% is in the top ten. The specimen was PBMCs or T cells enriched from blood (not recorded which). The receptors shown here come from a man aged 30 to 45 in a cohort exposed to, infected with or recovered from COVID-19 (not recorded which). The conserved cysteine and the conserved F or W are not part of the CDR3 here. Each record gives: V gene, J gene, D gene, CDR3 protein. D genes are given only for firm matches.

TRBV9	TRBJ1-2	NA	ASSVEISGAPRGYT
TRBV27	TRBJ2-1	NA	ASSSLQPYNEQF
TRBV20-1	TRBJ2-5	TRBD2	SASRRGRAVETQY
TRBV18	TRBJ1-4	NA	ASSPGGEKLF
TRBV28	TRBJ1-1	NA	ASRIDGEMAEAF
TRBV4-3	TRBJ1-1	NA	ASSQAMYTEAF
TRBV24-1	TRBJ2-6	NA	ATSAGYSGANVLT
TRBV7-8	TRBJ2-1	TRBD2	ASSLGLAGDSYNEQF
TRBV19	TRBJ2-1	TRBD2	ASSITSGSGHEQF
TRBV11-2	TRBJ1-3	NA	ASSLDLAGMNTIY
TRBV27	TRBJ2-1	TRBD1	ASSLGTDHQF
TRBV28	TRBJ2-7	TRBD2	ASSRTLAGGPGEQY
TRBV6-5	TRBJ1-5	NA	ASSYSSTSNQPQH
TRBV24-1	TRBJ2-5	TRBD1	ATSEPGTGTQETQY
TRBV28	TRBJ1-1	TRBD1	ASSFFYSGQGAFNTEAF
TRBV7-9	TRBJ1-4	TRBD1	ASNGEETGTHLGKLF
TRBV9	TRBJ2-1	TRBD2	ASSVPLAGGPHNEQF
TRBV7-2	TRBJ2-5	NA	ASSLSSRGETQY
TRBV6-4	TRBJ2-2	TRBD2	ASINSGPPVGELF
TRBV28	TRBJ2-1	TRBD2	ASSRRLALVYNEQF
TRBV5-8	TRBJ1-5	NA	ASSFSQNQPQH
TRBV18	TRBJ1-1	NA	ASSLTVNTEAF
TRBV18	TRBJ1-5	TRBD1	ASSPPGQGRAGSNQPQH
TRBV19	TRBJ2-3	NA	ASSFTDTQY
TRBV3-1/TRBV3-2	TRBJ2-5	NA	ASVSTDQETQY
TRBV2	TRBJ2-2	TRBD1	ASTREDRGTGELF
TRBV27	TRBJ2-1	TRBD2	ASSLTSGGVNEQF
TRBV7-6	TRBJ2-1	NA	ASSPPGGNEQF
TRBV5-1	TRBJ1-3	NA	ASSLEGVGNTIY
TRBV14	TRBJ2-7	TRBD1	ASSQMLGQGADEQY
TRBV5-5	TRBJ2-3	NA	ATNRGTDTQY
TRBV24-1	TRBJ2-3	TRBD1	ATSMGAQGDQY
TRBV4-1	TRBJ1-5	NA	ASSPELSQPQH
TRBV11-3	TRBJ2-4	TRBD2	ASSLDSGSAKNIQY
TRBV7-9	TRBJ1-4	NA	ASSLARGDEKLF
TRBV5-8	TRBJ1-5	NA	ASSLTGLGPQH
TRBV4-1	TRBJ1-1	TRBD1	ASSQVDRAEAF
TRBV9	TRBJ2-1	NA	ASSGLGQIYNEQF
TRBV5-6	TRBJ2-7	TRBD2	ASSGAGGPYEQY
TRBV4-3	TRBJ1-4	NA	ASSPGGVSNEKLF